This T cell receptor (beta chain) was identified during a study of T cell repertoires in cytomegalovirus infection. Study-level information: Public TCR beta signatures provided an indication of both CMV infection and a matching HLA type. Study results and limitations: Cumulative frequency (of public TCR beta family members) identified carriers of CMV plus the relevant HLA. There were HLA-C-restricted CMV-specific TCR beta clonotypes dominating the ex vivo response.

A note on this clonotype: The antigen is undetermined.

TCRdb analysed the reads with MiXCR anew, one entry per CDR3 protein. The data show about 330,000 distinct CDR3 sequences, more than 8% seen once. Trimming took 5 bases from V and 0 from J, leaving 14 bases between them. CDR1 and CDR2 from the germline V gene are MNHEY and SVGAGI. The CDR3 totals 15 residues. The chain has TRBV6-5 and TRBJ2-7; D is tentatively TRBD1 or TRBD2 (5 bases each). This receptor was identified in a human donor in good health (CMV status not recorded). Some clones in this sample may be carry-over from other donors' samples. Sequenced sample: PBMCs. CDR3 sequence reads: CASSRMGVISYEQYF. The CDR3 DNA follows: TGTGCCAGCAGTCGGATGGGGGTGATCTCCTACGAGCAGTACTTC.